Given below is one T cell receptor beta chain in context. Its antigen remains unidentified. The CDR3 sequence is 15 residues long. Trimming stripped 6 bases from V and 0 bases from J, with 12 bases between. The sample comes from a study of T cells after yellow fever vaccination. Turning to the study itself: Those fractions that held only low numbers of cells were prepared using the SMART-Seq v4 Ultra Low Input RNA kit. Study-wide points: Peaking on day 5 versus 15, the secondary response was faster but weaker. There was a possibility that FACS-sorted repertoires contained abundant clonotypes contaminating from the bulk population. The booster saw the reappearance of most primary-vaccination clones (more than 95% CD4, 80% to 90% CD8).

TCRdb fed the 5' RACE reads into MiXCR, producing one record per CDR3 protein. The profile covers approximately 580,000 distinct CDR3 sequences, with approximately 16% appearing a single time and 15% to 20% taken by the ten largest. The chain joins TRBV12-3 or TRBV12-4 to TRBJ1-3; D is ambiguous. The TCR sequence derives from a man younger than 35 who received the YFV17D yellow fever vaccine. Sequencing used PBMCs, obtained roughly 5 days after the first yellow fever vaccination. In nucleotides, the CDR3 is TGTGCCAGCAGCCCTCGGGGATTCTCTGGAAACACCATATATTTT. It codes for CASSPRGFSGNTIYF.